Below are 14 T cell receptor beta chains sequenced from a single sample in a study of neurological immune-mediated disorders. TCRdb re-called the 5' RACE reads through MiXCR, storing one row per CDR3 protein. Of tens of thousands of distinct CDR3 sequences listed, 9.5% to 13% were seen once; the top ten hold 5.5% to 7%. Sequencing used PBMCs. The receptors originated from a woman aged 55-69 years in good health.

The sample holds many counts of this clonotype. The rearrangement links TRBV3-1 to TRBJ1-6; D is possibly TRBD1 (5 bases). The CDR3 totals 15 residues. Trimming took 1 base from V and 7 from J, leaving 11 bases between them. Germline values: CDR1 LGHDT, CDR2 YNNKEL (reference sequence). CDR3 in amino acids: CASSQVVGDNSPLHF. CDR3 nucleotides: TGTGCCAGCAGCCAAGTTGTTGGGGACAATTCACCCCTCCACTTT.

Ten or more counts support this clonotype. This chain joins TRBV24-1 and TRBJ2-3, with 9 bases identical to TRBD2. This CDR3 is 15 amino acids long. The junction had 12 bases not matched to a gene; V was cut back by 12 bases and J by 3 bases. Germline CDR1 and CDR2: KGHDR and SFDVKD. In DNA, the CDR3 is TGTGCCGCGGGGGGGGAGCGGGGTCTAACAGATACGCAGTATTTT. This translates into CAAGGERGLTDTQYF.

This clonotype was counted ten times or more. This chain joins TRBV12-3 or TRBV12-4 and TRBJ2-1; 12 bases fit TRBD2. The CDR3 is 15 amino acids. V shed 5 bases, J shed 5 bases, and the junction held 4 bases outside the gene matches. For the CDR3, the DNA is TGTGCCAGCAGTATGACTAGCGGGGGAAACAATGAGCAGTTCTTC. This encodes CASSMTSGGNNEQFF.

This clonotype was observed at least ten times. V and J are TRBV6-2 or TRBV6-3 and TRBJ2-2, with 8 bases lining up with TRBD1. J gave up 7 bases and V 6 bases, and 13 bases lay outside the gene matches. The CDR3 is 16 residues long. Germline V lookup: CDR1 MNHEY, CDR2 SVGEGT. The CDR3 here is CASRAIDRGDSGELFF. The DNA of the CDR3 is TGTGCCAGCAGAGCCATAGACAGGGGCGATAGCGGGGAGCTGTTTTTT.

This clonotype was counted many times. This sequence joins TRBV5-1 and TRBJ2-3; weak D call: TRBD1 (5 bases). Germline V gene data show CDR1 as SGHRS and CDR2 as YFSETQ. The CDR3 has 14 residues. V shed 3 bases and J shed 4 bases, with 12 bases lying between them. CDR3 region: CASSSTPGSDTQYF. CDR3 in DNA: TGCGCCAGCAGCTCCACACCAGGGTCAGATACGCAGTATTTT.

In this sample, this clonotype turned up many times. The chain employs TRBV2 and TRBJ2-3, with 7 positions matching TRBD2. Germline V gene lookup returns CDR1 SNHLY and CDR2 FYNNEI. Unmatched junction bases numbered 13, after V lost 10 bases and J lost 3 bases. This CDR3 contains 15 residues. The CDR3 DNA is TGTGCCACCTCCGCGCGTCTAGCGGTTACAGATACGCAGTATTTT. Protein sequence: CATSARLAVTDTQYF.

This clonotype was counted at least ten times. The V and J genes are TRBV7-2 and TRBJ2-2, with TRBD2 identical over 14 bases. Trimming took 6 bases from V and 4 from J; bases not matched to a gene: 7. This CDR3 has 17 residues. CDR1 and CDR2 from the germline V gene are SGHTA and FQGNSA. The CDR3 protein is CASSRLAGGPGTGELFF. DNA of the CDR3: TGTGCCAGCAGTCGACTAGCGGGGGGGCCCGGCACCGGGGAGCTGTTTTTT. Using reference TRBV7-2 and TRBJ2-2 for the parts outside the CDR3, the full variable domain is GAGVSQSPSNKVTEKGKDVELRCDPISGHTALYWYRQSLGQGLEFLIYFQGNSAPDKSGLPSDRFSAERTGGSVSTLTIQRTQQEDSAVYLCASSRLAGGPGTGELFFGEGSRLTVL.

This clonotype was recorded many times. The CDR3 loop is CASRETATLYGYTF. As DNA, the CDR3 is TGTGCCAGCAGGGAGACAGCAACCCTCTATGGCTACACCTTC. The chain couples TRBV6-5 to TRBJ1-2; D is possibly TRBD1 (5 bases). V was clipped by 6 bases and J by 4 bases, with 15 bases between them. The CDR3 runs 14 residues. Per germline, CDR1 MNHEY and CDR2 SVGAGI.

This clonotype was counted many times. The rearrangement uses TRBV4-2 and TRBJ2-7; TRBD1 matches at 9 bases. The CDR3 has 16 residues. CDR1 LGHNA and CDR2 YNFKEQ come from the germline V gene. J gave up 2 bases and V 2 bases, and 7 bases lay outside the gene matches. CDR3 sequence reads: CASSQTTGGLPYEQYF. The CDR3 nucleotides read TGTGCCAGCAGCCAAACGACAGGGGGTTTACCCTACGAGCAGTACTTC.

This clonotype was detected only a few times. V usage is TRBV5-5 and J usage is TRBJ2-2; 7 bases are a match to TRBD1. Per the germline V gene, CDR1 is SGHKS and CDR2 is YYEKEE (reference sequence). J lost 3 bases, V lost 2 bases, and 4 bases had no gene match. The CDR3 length is 15 residues. CDR3 region: CASSFRDSYTGELFF. DNA for the CDR3: TGTGCCAGCAGCTTTCGGGACAGCTACACCGGGGAGCTGTTTTTT.

This clonotype was seen ten or more times. V usage is TRBV29-1 and J usage is TRBJ2-1; 7 nucleotides align to TRBD1. J lost 14 bases, V lost 7 bases, and 11 bases had no gene match. This CDR3 is built from 11 residues. CDR1 SQVTM and CDR2 ANQGSEA come from the germline V gene. CDR3 nucleotide sequence: TGCAGCGGATATACGGGACAGACAAAGTTCTTC. It translates to CSGYTGQTKFF.

This clonotype showed up many times. The chain joins TRBV15 to TRBJ2-2, with no clear D. Germline V gene sequence: CDR1 LNHNV, CDR2 YYDKDF (reference sequence). CDR3 length equals 15 residues. V was trimmed by 5 bases and J by 2 bases, leaving 12 bases between them. The CDR3: CATSGYDGNTGELFF. CDR3 bases: TGTGCCACCAGCGGGTACGACGGAAACACCGGGGAGCTGTTTTTT.

Ten or more counts support this clonotype. V and J are TRBV20-1 and TRBJ2-7, with D tentatively TRBD1 (5 bases). V lost 4 bases and J 5 bases, leaving 15 bases between the germline ends. The CDR3 has 13 residues. Germline-derived CDR1 and CDR2 are DFQATT and SNEGSKA (reference sequence). The CDR3 is CSAKRQGLNEQYF. In DNA form, the CDR3 reads TGCAGTGCTAAGAGGCAGGGTCTGAACGAGCAGTACTTC.

This clonotype showed up many times. The gene calls are TRBV5-1 and TRBJ2-1, with D maybe TRBD2 (6 bases). CDR1 and CDR2 from the germline V gene are SGHRS and YFSETQ. This CDR3 spans 17 amino acids. Deletions cut 3 bases from V and 4 bases from J, with 20 bases between. The CDR3 bases are TGCGCCAGCAGCTATGTGGCGGGGCAAGTGATTTACAATGAGCAGTTCTTC. Its protein is CASSYVAGQVIYNEQFF.